This T cell receptor (beta chain) was captured in a study of T cells in Graves' hyperthyroidism and ophthalmopathy. Study-wide results and limits: The model anticipated ophthalmopathy a median about six months pre-onset.

Duration under 3 months, a NOSPECS grade of at least 4, and a Clinical Activity Score of at least 3 characterized the ophthalmopathy patients. Patients were excluded because of uncontrolled infection, other autoimmune disease, pregnancy or lactation. CDR3 length equals 13 residues. Germline lookup yields CDR1 MNHEY and CDR2 SVGAGI. V shed 2 bases and J shed 8 bases, with 12 bases lying between them. This clonotype has a count of ten or more. What it binds is not known. RNA transcripts served as the template for amplifying TCR beta CDR3 regions. HTBI primers were employed in a first-round RT-PCR of the TCR CDR3. TCRdb itself ran the multiplex PCR reads through MiXCR, one entry per CDR3 protein. The data show roughly 500,000 distinct CDR3 sequences, with approximately 25% seen just once and roughly 12% held by the top ten.

This chain uses TRBV6-5 with TRBJ1-2; D not certain. The TCR comes from a woman in her 30s with Graves' ophthalmopathy. The source material was blood. CDR3 residues: CASSYGRAGGYTF. CDR3 nucleotide sequence: TGTGCCAGCAGTTACGGGAGGGCTGGGGGCTACACCTTC.